The 32 T cell receptor beta chains presented below share a single source sample, sequenced in a study of cytotoxic CD8 clonotypes in ibrutinib-treated CLL. TCRdb's copy holds only in-frame clones and misses some; the assay was immunoSEQ multiplex PCR. Here the sample spans approximately 84,000 clones, roughly 84% being singletons. The sequenced sample was PBMCs, obtained before ibrutinib treatment. These receptors all come from a human donor with chronic lymphocytic leukemia.

The chain links TRBV14 to TRBJ2-1; no firm D call. The germline V gene encodes CDR1 SGHDN and CDR2 FVKESK. The CDR3 spans 14 residues. The ends were cut back, 3 bases at V and 8 bases at J, with 14 bases in the middle. CDR3 DNA sequence: TGTGCCAGCAGCCATAATTACCTTCTCGATGAGCAGTTCTTC. This encodes CASSHNYLLDEQFF.

This clone was counted a few times. The chain couples TRBV27 to TRBJ2-7, with a possible D match to TRBD2 (6 bases). Germline V CDR1 and CDR2: MNHEY, SMNVEV (reference sequence). V was cut by 8 bases and J by 0 bases, with 14 bases left in between. The CDR3 loop spans 14 amino acids. The CDR3 nucleotides read TGTGCCAGCTCTAGGAGGGCTGACTCCTACGAGCAGTACTTC. Encoded protein: CASSRRADSYEQYF.

This chain joins TRBV15 and TRBJ1-5; D remains unclear. The CDR3 loop spans 12 amino acids. CDR1 LNHNV and CDR2 YYDKDF come from the germline V gene (reference sequence). V gave up 4 bases and J gave up 4 bases, with 5 bases separating them. The CDR3 loop reads CATSTENQPQHF. CDR3 nucleotide sequence: TGTGCCACCAGCACTGAAAATCAGCCCCAGCATTTT.

This chain connects TRBV9 to TRBJ2-3, with D possibly called TRBD1 or TRBD2 (5 bases each). Germline CDR1 is SGDLS and CDR2 is YYNGEE. CDR3 length: 18 residues. Trimming cost V 0 bases and J 0 bases, with 17 bases left between them. CDR3 DNA: TGTGCCAGCAGCGTAGATACCGGGGCGGCGGAGAGCACAGATACGCAGTATTTT. This translates into CASSVDTGAAESTDTQYF. Combining the CDR3 with reference TRBV9 and TRBJ2-3 gives the whole variable domain DSGVTQTPKHLITATGQRVTLRCSPRSGDLSVYWYQQSLDQGLQFLIQYYNGEERAKGNILERFSAQQFPDLHSELNLSSLELGDSALYFCASSVDTGAAESTDTQYFGPGTRLTVL.

This clone was counted between two and nine times. The chain employs TRBV19 and TRBJ2-6, with D perhaps matching TRBD2 (5 bases). Per germline, CDR1 LNHDA and CDR2 SQIVND (reference sequence). Trimming stripped 1 base from V and 2 bases from J, with 9 bases between. CDR3 length: 16 residues. CDR3 amino acids: CASSIVLAAGANVLTF. The CDR3 DNA follows: TGTGCCAGTAGTATAGTCCTAGCTGCTGGGGCCAACGTCCTGACTTTC.

Here the CDR3 DNA reads TGTGCCAGCAGCCAAGATCGGCGGGGACGGGCGACAGATACGCAGTATTTT. It yields the protein CASSQDRRGRATDTQYF. The V call is TRBV14, the J call TRBJ2-3; weak D call: TRBD2 (6 bases). Germline CDR1 is SGHDN and CDR2 is FVKESK. Trimming left V 0 bases short and J 3 bases short, with 16 bases between. The CDR3 runs to 17 residues.

This chain uses TRBV27 with TRBJ1-2; D is perhaps TRBD1 (5 bases). The V gene's germline CDR1 is MNHEY and CDR2 SMNVEV (reference sequence). V lost 3 bases, J lost 3 bases, and 17 bases lay in between. This CDR3 has 16 amino acids. CDR3 sequence: CASSLGVGRDHYGYTF. In nucleotides, the CDR3 is TGTGCCAGCAGTTTGGGGGTCGGCAGGGACCACTATGGCTACACCTTC.

This clone was seen a single time. The chain links TRBV7-9 to TRBJ1-1; 7 bases fit TRBD1. The CDR3 covers 14 residues. The J segment lost 5 bases and the V segment lost 5 bases, leaving 8 bases of the junction unmatched. CDR1 and CDR2 from the germline V gene are SEHNR and FQNEAQ (reference sequence). CDR3 DNA sequence: TGTGCCAGCAGCCTACAGGGGTCTAAGACTGAAGCTTTCTTT. Its translation is CASSLQGSKTEAFF.

This clone was detected once. V and J are TRBV30 and TRBJ1-1; the match to TRBD1 covers 7 bases. V was pared by 3 bases and J by 0 bases, with 7 bases of the junction left unmatched. The CDR3 totals 15 residues. Germline lookup yields CDR1 GTSNPN and CDR2 SVGIG (reference sequence). The CDR3 loop reads CAWSGQDSLNTEAFF. The CDR3 nucleotides are TGTGCCTGGAGCGGACAGGACAGCCTGAACACTGAAGCTTTCTTT.

The chain recombines TRBV21-1 with TRBJ2-7. TRBV21-1 is annotated as a pseudogene. The length of the CDR3 is 13 residues. The CDR3 bases are TGTGCCAGCAGGAGGACGGCCTCCTACGAGCAGTACTTC. It is translated as CASRRTASYEQYF.

The chain uses TRBV27 and TRBJ2-7, with TRBD2 as a possible D gene (5 bases). Germline V lookup: CDR1 MNHEY, CDR2 SMNVEV (reference sequence). This CDR3 contains 13 residues. V shed 5 bases and J shed 7 bases, with 15 bases lying between them. CDR3 loop: CASSPLGLWEQYF. In DNA, the CDR3 is TGTGCCAGCAGTCCACTAGGGCTTTGGGAGCAGTACTTC.

This rearrangement joins TRBV5-4 to TRBJ2-7, with TRBD1 as a possible D gene (5 bases). Germline V gene data show CDR1 as SGHNT and CDR2 as YYREEE (reference sequence). This CDR3 is built from 13 residues. V was shortened by 4 bases and J by 6 bases, with 14 bases between the two germline ends. DNA of the CDR3: TGTGCCAGCAGCACCTGGCAGGGTGTCGAGCAGTACTTC. Translated, it gives CASSTWQGVEQYF.

The genes are TRBV6-6 and TRBJ2-1; a weak D match, TRBD1 (5 bases). This CDR3 is built from 12 residues. Germline V gene data show CDR1 as MNHNY and CDR2 as SVGAGI (reference sequence). Trimming took 5 bases from V and 9 from J, leaving 11 bases between them. The CDR3 loop is CASSDRAGEQFF. The CDR3 DNA reads TGTGCCAGCAGTGACAGAGCCGGTGAGCAGTTCTTC.

This clone was observed a few times. The CDR3 here is CASSLAGETYEQYF. The CDR3, as DNA: TGTGCCAGCAGTCTAGCGGGGGAGACCTACGAGCAGTACTTC. The rearrangement joins TRBV6-5 to TRBJ2-7; 10 positions match TRBD2. From germline, CDR1 is MNHEY and CDR2 SVGAGI. The CDR3 loop spans 14 amino acids. V dropped 5 bases and J dropped 2; count of bases not matched to a gene: 3.

V is TRBV4-2 and J is TRBJ2-3, with 8 bases identical to TRBD2. The germline gives CDR1 LGHNA, CDR2 YNFKEQ. The CDR3 loop spans 16 amino acids. Unmatched junction bases numbered 6, after V lost 0 bases and J lost 4 bases. This CDR3 is CASSQDLGAGADTQYF. The DNA for the CDR3 is TGTGCCAGCAGCCAAGATTTAGGAGCGGGAGCAGATACGCAGTATTTT.

This chain links TRBV19 with TRBJ1-1; no clear D gene. CDR3 length equals 14 residues. V lost 4 bases and J 6 bases, leaving 15 bases between the germline ends. Germline CDR1 and CDR2: LNHDA and SQIVND (reference sequence). The CDR3 loop is CASSTTQRIPEAFF. The CDR3, as DNA: TGTGCCAGTAGTACTACCCAGAGGATCCCTGAAGCTTTCTTT.

The rearrangement uses TRBV4-1 and TRBJ2-2; no clear D. Trimming removed 4 bases from V and 4 bases from J, with 13 bases in between. Germline loops: CDR1 MGHRA, CDR2 YSYEKL. The CDR3 contains 15 residues. The CDR3 loop is CASSRSSFFTGELFF. CDR3 bases: TGCGCCAGCAGCCGCTCCTCTTTCTTCACCGGGGAGCTGTTTTTT.

The chain joins TRBV4-1 to TRBJ1-6; 7 bases are shared with TRBD1. The CDR3 length is 17 residues. The junction had 4 bases not matched to a gene; V was cut back by 1 base and J by 1 base. The germline gives CDR1 MGHRA, CDR2 YSYEKL. DNA of the CDR3: TGCGCCAGCAGCCAAGGACAGGGAGGTTCCTATAATTCACCCCTCCACTTT. This gives the protein CASSQGQGGSYNSPLHF.

The chain links TRBV18 to TRBJ2-2; D call uncertain. The CDR3 is 16 amino acids. Trimming took 2 bases from V and 4 from J, leaving 14 bases between them. Looked up from germline, CDR1 is KGHSH and CDR2 is LQKENI. Written as DNA, the CDR3 is TGTGCCAGCTCACCATTGACACTCCGTGGCACCGGGGAGCTGTTTTTT. Translating it yields CASSPLTLRGTGELFF.

The chain links TRBV7-3 to TRBJ2-5, with TRBD2 matching over 8 bases. J was trimmed by 7 bases and V by 4 bases; bases with no gene match: 8. CDR3 size: 14 residues. CDR1 and CDR2 (germline): SGHTA, FQGTGA. The CDR3 DNA reads TGTGCCAGCAGCTCAATAGCGGGATCGGGGACCCAGTACTTC. Its translation is CASSSIAGSGTQYF.

This rearrangement joins TRBV19 to TRBJ1-1; D is perhaps TRBD1 (6 bases). The CDR3 has 14 residues. Germline loops: CDR1 LNHDA, CDR2 SQIVND (reference sequence). V was trimmed by 10 bases and J by 1 base, leaving 16 bases between them. The CDR3 loop reads CATKPGRGNTEAFF. The DNA for the CDR3 is TGTGCCACAAAACCAGGCAGGGGGAACACTGAAGCTTTCTTT.

This clone was observed a single time. V and J are TRBV4-3 and TRBJ1-1; 7 bases fit TRBD1. CDR1 is LGHNA and CDR2 is YSLEER in the germline V gene. The CDR3 is 16 amino acids. V shed 3 bases and J 0 bases; nucleotides not matched to a gene: 7. In DNA form, the CDR3 reads TGCGCCAGCAGCCAGGACCCCGGGACAGTGAACACTGAAGCTTTCTTT. It codes for CASSQDPGTVNTEAFF.

The chain uses TRBV4-1 and TRBJ2-3; 9 positions agree with TRBD1. Trimming removed 0 bases from V and 2 bases from J; junction bases left unmatched: 6. Per germline, CDR1 MGHRA and CDR2 YSYEKL. This CDR3 is built from 17 residues. The CDR3 DNA sequence: TGCGCCAGCAGCCAAGATGGGGACAGGGTTTTCACAGATACGCAGTATTTT. This codes for CASSQDGDRVFTDTQYF.

V usage is TRBV4-1 and J usage is TRBJ2-5; 7 bases map to TRBD2. Germline CDR1 MGHRA, CDR2 YSYEKL. V trimming: 10 bases; J trimming: 4 bases; junction bases outside the gene matches: 15. The CDR3 runs 15 residues. This chain's CDR3 is CATGRTRASVETQYF. CDR3 bases: TGCGCCACCGGGAGGACTCGAGCGAGCGTAGAGACCCAGTACTTC.

Worth noting for this clone: Just one base apart from a much larger clone, this may be a read error. The J gene is TRBJ1-2, the V gene TRBV7-2, with 8 bases aligning to TRBD1. V was pared by 5 bases and J by 7 bases, with 6 bases of the junction left unmatched. This CDR3 spans 13 amino acids. Per germline, CDR1 SGHTA and CDR2 FQGNSA. Here the CDR3 reads CASSQQGGGGYTF. The CDR3 nucleotides are TGTGCCAGCAGCCAACAGGGGGGGGGTGGCTACACCTTC.

At least ten counts were recorded for this clone. The chain recombines TRBV5-1 with TRBJ2-3, with 11 bases identical to TRBD2. In germline, CDR1 is SGHRS, CDR2 YFSETQ. The V segment lost 2 bases and the J segment 1 base; nucleotides outside the gene matches: 3. This CDR3 region has 16 residues. In DNA, the CDR3 is TGCGCCAGCAGCTTCAAACTAGCGGGGGGCACAGATACGCAGTATTTT. Its protein is CASSFKLAGGTDTQYF.

This chain uses TRBV4-2 with TRBJ2-3; D call uncertain. The germline V gene has CDR1 LGHNA and CDR2 YNFKEQ. CDR3 size: 15 residues. Trimming removed 0 bases from V and 6 bases from J, with 13 bases in between. As DNA, the CDR3 is TGTGCCAGCAGCCAAGACTCAATGCGCGCCGATACGCAGTATTTT. Its translation is CASSQDSMRADTQYF.

J is TRBJ1-2 and V is TRBV29-1; D unresolved. CDR3 size: 11 residues. V lost 4 bases, J lost 8 bases, and 11 bases lay in between. The V gene's germline CDR1 is SQVTM and CDR2 ANQGSEA. CDR3 protein: CSVAASSGYTF. The DNA for the CDR3 is TGCAGCGTTGCGGCCTCCTCGGGCTACACCTTC.

This chain connects TRBV19 to TRBJ2-7; no clear D gene. Germline V gene sequence: CDR1 LNHDA, CDR2 SQIVND (reference sequence). V was cut by 4 bases and J by 7 bases, with 20 bases left in between. CDR3 length: 15 residues. The chain's CDR3 is CASSSLFGQFGEQYF. The CDR3 region has the DNA TGTGCCAGTAGTAGTCTTTTCGGGCAGTTTGGAGAGCAGTACTTC. Full variable domain (missing parts from reference TRBV19 and TRBJ2-7): DGGITQSPKYLFRKEGQNVTLSCEQNLNHDAMYWYRQDPGQGLRLIYYSQIVNDFQKGDIAEGYSVSREKKESFPLTVTSAQKNPTAFYLCASSSLFGQFGEQYFGPGTRLTVT.

The chain recombines TRBV19 with TRBJ1-5; D gene unclear. The V gene lost 4 bases and the J gene lost 5 bases, with 12 bases spanning the gap. This CDR3 comprises 14 residues. Germline V gene sequence: CDR1 LNHDA, CDR2 SQIVND (reference sequence). CDR3: CASSSRSTDQPQHF. Here the CDR3 DNA reads TGTGCCAGTAGTAGTCGAAGTACGGATCAGCCCCAGCATTTT.

The rearrangement uses TRBV27 and TRBJ1-1; maybe TRBD1 (6 bases). V was trimmed by 6 bases and J by 4 bases, leaving 12 bases between them. This CDR3 has 13 residues. Germline V lookup: CDR1 MNHEY, CDR2 SMNVEV (reference sequence). CDR3 in amino acids: CASSSPGVTEAFF. Written as DNA, the CDR3 is TGTGCCAGCAGCTCCCCAGGGGTCACTGAAGCTTTCTTT.

This clone came up a few times. The chain has TRBV6-5 and TRBJ1-2; the D gene is possibly TRBD1 (6 bases). Trimming stripped 0 bases from V and 7 bases from J, with 12 bases between. The CDR3 consists of 14 residues. CDR1 is MNHEY, CDR2 SVGAGI, per germline. The CDR3 DNA reads as TGTGCCAGCAGTTACTCGCAGGGGATGGGTGGCTACACCTTC. This encodes CASSYSQGMGGYTF.